This T cell receptor (beta chain) was identified during a study of response to subunit inactivated influenza vaccine. Remarks on this clonotype: What it recognizes is unknown.

Each CDR3 protein gets one entry after TCRdb re-called the RT-PCR reads with MiXCR. The table has approximately 520,000 distinct CDR3 sequences, around 25% seen once. Points from the study as a whole: Each seasonal influenza vaccination recruits few new T cells, the authors suggested.

The receptor was derived from a man in his forties or fifties who received an inactivated influenza vaccine. Sequences were derived from CD4+ T cells sorted from PBMCs, sampled about 5 days after vaccination.

The CDR3 sequence: CASSPEWTGHNEQFF. The CDR3, as DNA: TGTGCCAGCAGCCCGGAGTGGACTGGCCACAATGAGCAGTTCTTC. V gene TRBV7-2 combines with J gene TRBJ2-1, with D possibly matching TRBD2 (5 bases). Germline assignment: CDR1 SGHTA and CDR2 FQGNSA. V was cut by 5 bases and J by 5 bases, with 16 bases left in between. This CDR3 is built from 15 residues.